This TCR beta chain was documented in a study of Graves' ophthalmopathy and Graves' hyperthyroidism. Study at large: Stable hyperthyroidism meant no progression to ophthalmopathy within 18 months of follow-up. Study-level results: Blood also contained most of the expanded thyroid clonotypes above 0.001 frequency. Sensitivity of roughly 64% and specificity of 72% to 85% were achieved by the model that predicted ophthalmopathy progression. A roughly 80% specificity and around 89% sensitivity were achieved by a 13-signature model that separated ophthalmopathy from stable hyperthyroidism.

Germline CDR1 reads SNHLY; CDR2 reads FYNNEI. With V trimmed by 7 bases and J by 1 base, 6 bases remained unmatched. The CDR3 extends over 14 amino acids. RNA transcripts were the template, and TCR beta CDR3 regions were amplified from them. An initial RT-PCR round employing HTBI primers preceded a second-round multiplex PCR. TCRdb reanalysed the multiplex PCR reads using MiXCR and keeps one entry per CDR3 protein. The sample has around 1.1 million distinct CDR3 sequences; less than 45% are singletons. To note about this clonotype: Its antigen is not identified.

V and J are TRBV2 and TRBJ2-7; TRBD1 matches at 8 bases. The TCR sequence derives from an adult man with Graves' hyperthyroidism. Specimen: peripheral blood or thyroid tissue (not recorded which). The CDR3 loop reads CASIATGGSYEQYF. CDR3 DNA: TGTGCCAGCATAGCAACAGGGGGATCCTACGAGCAGTACTTC.